This T cell receptor beta chain was observed in a study of T cells in Graves' hyperthyroidism and ophthalmopathy. Diagnostic decisions used clinical symptoms, serum thyroxine and TRAb, thyroid ultrasound and orbital computed tomography. This clonotype was seen ten or more times. Researchers took RNA transcripts and amplified the TCR beta CDR3 regions from them. First-round RT-PCR targeting the TCR CDR3 was performed with the HTBI primer set. TCRdb passed the multiplex PCR reads through MiXCR, listing each CDR3 protein once. The top ten clones hold 3.5% to 4.5% of a sample with 550,000 to 700,000 distinct CDR3 sequences, 14% to 15% of them seen once. The receptor comes from a woman aged 35 to 49 with Graves' ophthalmopathy. Sequenced material: blood.

This chain's CDR3 is CASSLALGWETQYF. In nucleotides, the CDR3 is TGTGCCAGCAGCTTAGCGTTAGGGTGGGAGACCCAGTACTTC. V is TRBV7-8 and J is TRBJ2-5; D gene unclear. Germline V gene lookup returns CDR1 SGHVS and CDR2 FQNEAQ. This CDR3 region has 14 residues. V was pared by 0 bases and J by 5 bases, with 10 bases between.